One sample yielded the 21 T cell receptor gamma chains listed below, sequenced in a study of gamma delta lymphoproliferative disorders and STAT genes. PBMCs from patients and controls supplied the genomic DNA for sequencing. TCRdb re-called clones from the multiplex PCR reads via CATT. Of about 630 gamma-chain clones listed, 30% to 40% were seen once; the top ten hold approximately 97%. The material sequenced was blood. The receptors come from a human donor with hepatosplenic T-cell lymphoma.

This clone was observed many times. This specimen includes other DNA sequences encoding the same CDR3. The chain couples TRGV9 to TRGJP. The J gene is absent in TCRdb and was assigned here via DNA matching to germline. Germline CDR1 GITISATS, CDR2 ISYDGTV (reference sequence). This CDR3 has 16 amino acids. V shed 1 base, J shed 7 bases, and the junction held 4 bases outside the gene matches. The CDR3 reads CALWEVRELGKKIKVF. The CDR3 DNA reads TGTGCCTTGTGGGAGGTACGGGAGTTGGGCAAAAAAATCAAGGTATTT.

This clone came up a few times. A read error likely explains this, since a far larger clone differs by one base. Other DNA sequences from this sample encode an identical CDR3 as well. The V and J genes are TRGV2 and TRGJP2. TCRdb is silent on the J gene; assignment here came from matching the DNA to germline. Germline V CDR1 and CDR2: EGSNGY, YDSYNSKV. This CDR3 region has 22 residues. CDR3 DNA sequence: TGTGCTACCTGGTCCGTCCGTTTGCTACTTTTGGCGGAATATAGTAGTGATTGGATCAAGACGTTT. Translated, it gives CATWSVRLLLLAEYSSDWIKTF.

This clone is categorized as medium-sized. The likely explanation is a read error, given a far larger clone one base away. This sample also contains other DNA sequences that code for the same CDR3. V usage is TRGV8 and J usage is TRGJ1 or TRGJ2. The J gene is absent in TCRdb and was assigned here via DNA matching to germline. CDR3 length: 13 residues. Germline-derived CDR1 and CDR2 are VENAVY and YDSYNSRV. The DNA for the CDR3 is TGTGCTACCTGGGATAGTTCGTATTATAAGAAACTCTTT. Amino acid sequence: CATWDSSYYKKLF.

By proportion, this clone is medium-sized. The V gene call reads TRGV2; no J gene was called. There are 11 residues in the CDR3. In germline, CDR1 is EGSNGY, CDR2 YDSYNSKV. The CDR3 DNA follows: TGTGCCACCTGGGATTTGAGGGCCGGACTCTTT. Its protein product is CATWDLRAGLF.

The CDR3 sequence is CALWEGSNYYKKLF. The CDR3 DNA reads TGTGCCTTGTGGGAGGGGTCGAATTATTATAAGAAACTCTTT. The rearrangement links TRGV9 to TRGJ1 or TRGJ2. As TCRdb names no J gene, one was assigned here on the basis of a DNA match to germline. The junction had 4 bases not matched to a gene; V was cut back by 2 bases and J by 0 bases. The CDR3 is 14 amino acids. CDR1 and CDR2 (germline): GITISATS, ISYDGTV (reference sequence).

J is TRGJ1 or TRGJ2 and V is TRGV9. Germline matching of the DNA provided the J gene here, since TCRdb leaves it blank. The CDR3 totals 13 residues. The germline V gene encodes CDR1 GITISATS and CDR2 ISYDGTV (reference sequence). J gave up 3 bases and V 2 bases, and 4 bases lay outside the gene matches. CDR3 amino acids: CALWEGFYYKKLF. CDR3 coding DNA: TGTGCCTTGTGGGAGGGATTTTATTATAAGAAACTCTTT.

This clone was seen only a few times. The TCRdb protein, from a much larger clone, departs from this DNA's translation at residue 6, likely by read error; the protein shown derives from the DNA. The rearrangement uses TRGV2 and TRGJP2. TCRdb does not report a J gene; here it was assigned by matching the DNA to germline references. The length of the CDR3 is 12 residues. Germline CDR1 reads EGSNGY; CDR2 reads YDSYNSKV. V shed 11 bases, J shed 7 bases, and the junction held 10 bases outside the gene matches. The CDR3 nucleotides are TGTGCCATCGGTTGCCATGATTGGATCAAGACGTTT. Protein: CAIGCHDWIKTF.

This clone occurred many times. A much larger clone sits a single nucleotide away, making a read error possible. The DNA is left out, because the CDR3 cannot be placed on it with certainty; the CDR3 is given as TCRdb lists it. The V gene call is TRGV11, and the J gene call is absent. TRGV11 is sorted into the ORF group, with uncertain function. The CDR3 is 16 residues long, ends included. The CDR3 region is CTTVPAGLDTGWSKIF.

This clone is deemed medium-sized. This may be a read error: a much more frequent sequence differs by one nucleotide. It is unclear where the CDR3 begins or ends on the DNA, so no DNA is shown, and the CDR3 is as TCRdb lists it. The sample carries other DNA sequences with the same CDR3. The J gene has no call, while the V gene is TRGV11. TRGV11 is treated as an ORF (open reading frame) with a function not yet certain. The CDR3 sequence runs 16 residues, both termini included. CDR3 loop: CTTVPAGLDRRWFKIF.

By share, this clone counts as medium-sized. The chain combines TRGV3 with TRGJ1 or TRGJ2. The J gene, absent from TCRdb, was called here by matching the DNA to germline. The germline gives CDR1 VTNTFY, CDR2 YDVSTARD (reference sequence). The CDR3 consists of 12 residues. V lost 4 bases, J lost 2 bases, and 2 bases stayed unmatched. CDR3 in amino acids: CATWEDYYKKLF. As DNA, the CDR3 is TGTGCCACCTGGGAAGATTATTATAAGAAACTCTTT.

With regard to this clone: TCRdb pairs this DNA with a much larger clone's protein that differs at residue 5, likely a read error; the protein shown was translated from the DNA. The chain is built from TRGV3 and TRGJ1 or TRGJ2. The J gene was not available in TCRdb and was assigned here by matching the DNA to germline segments. The germline V gene has CDR1 VTNTFY and CDR2 YDVSTARD (reference sequence). Trimming at V came to 5 bases and at J to 7 bases, leaving 14 bases not matched to a gene. This CDR3 is built from 14 residues. CDR3: CATWGGWSLYKKLF. DNA for the CDR3: TGTGCCACCTGGGGCGGTTGGAGTCTGTATAAGAAACTCTTT.

This clone has a count of ten or more. This DNA's translation differs at residue 6 from TCRdb's protein, which comes from a much larger clone; a read error is likely, and the protein shown is translated from the DNA. This chain connects TRGV8 to TRGJ1 or TRGJ2. The J gene, missing from TCRdb, was assigned here through DNA to germline matching. V trimming: 2 bases; J trimming: 4 bases; junction bases outside the gene matches: 5. Germline values: CDR1 VENAVY, CDR2 YDSYNSRV. The CDR3 length is 13 residues. CDR3 nucleotides: TGTGCCACCTGGGATATTTCGTATTATAAGAAACTCTTT. As protein: CATWDISYYKKLF.

Relative to its sample, this clone is medium-sized. TCRdb's protein, taken from a much larger clone, differs from this DNA's translation at residue 3, likely owing to a read error; the protein displayed comes from the DNA. The chain joins TRGV8 to TRGJ1 or TRGJ2. The J gene comes from matching the DNA to germline here; TCRdb lacks it. CDR1 is VENAVY, CDR2 YDSYNSRV, per germline. This CDR3 contains 13 residues. The CDR3 bases are TGTGCCGCCTGGGATAGTTCGTATTATAAGAAACTCTTT. Encoded protein: CAAWDSSYYKKLF.

This clone is judged medium-sized. The chain carries TRGV2 and TRGJ1 or TRGJ2. The J gene was not available in TCRdb and was assigned here by matching the DNA to germline segments. Germline assignment: CDR1 EGSNGY and CDR2 YDSYNSKV. With V trimmed by 0 bases and J by 5 bases, 1 base remained unmatched. The CDR3 runs 12 residues. CDR3 in amino acids: CATWDGHYKKLF. Written as DNA, the CDR3 is TGTGCCACCTGGGACGGGCATTATAAGAAACTCTTT.

Only a few counts were recorded for this clone. Since a far larger clone is one base different, this is likely a read error. The same CDR3 is also encoded by other DNA sequences in this sample. The chain recombines TRGV4 with TRGJ1 or TRGJ2. No J gene was available from TCRdb, and it was assigned here by a germline match of the DNA. Germline V gene lookup returns CDR1 EGSTGY and CDR2 YDSYTSSV. The CDR3 has 16 amino acids. V was clipped by 4 bases and J by 5 bases; unmatched bases: 17. CDR3 DNA: TGTGCCACCTGGGACGGGCAGATTTTCGTGGATTATAAGAAACTCTTT. The encoded protein is CATWDGQIFVDYKKLF.

The rearrangement joins TRGV11 to TRGJ1 or TRGJ2. The J gene was missing in TCRdb and was found by matching the end of the DNA to germline. TRGV11 belongs to the ORF category, with a function that is uncertain. The length of the CDR3 is 13 residues. V was pared by 6 bases and J by 8 bases, with 10 bases of the junction left unmatched. The CDR3 sequence: CACWIPPNHKKLF. The CDR3 DNA reads TGTGCCTGCTGGATTCCGCCCAATCATAAGAAACTCTTT.

This clone has a handful of counts. A far larger clone is one base from this, pointing to a likely read error. It is unclear where the CDR3 begins or ends on the DNA, so no DNA is shown, and the CDR3 is as TCRdb lists it. There is no J gene call, but TRGV11 is given as the V gene. TRGV11 is an ORF, and what it does is uncertain. Including both end residues, the CDR3 is 16 amino acids long. This chain's CDR3 is CTTVPAGLDRRWFKIF.

Of note for this clone: With only one base between it and a far larger clone, this is likely a read error. Other nucleotide sequences from this sample produce the same CDR3. DNA for the CDR3: TGCGCCACCTGGGACAGGCCGAGTTATTATAAGAAACTCTTT. Protein product: CATWDRPSYYKKLF. The rearrangement joins TRGV3 to TRGJ1 or TRGJ2. The J gene is absent in TCRdb and was assigned here via DNA matching to germline. CDR1 is VTNTFY and CDR2 is YDVSTARD in the germline V gene (reference sequence). This CDR3 contains 14 residues.

This clone was counted at least ten times. The amino acid sequence in TCRdb belongs to a much larger clone and departs from this DNA's translation at residue 9, likely a sequencing read error; the sequence shown is translated from the DNA. DNA for the CDR3: TGTGCCACCTGGGATAGTTCGTATGATAAGAAACTCTTT. Translating gives CATWDSSYDKKLF. The chain couples TRGV8 to TRGJ1 or TRGJ2. TCRdb offers no J gene call, so here the DNA was matched to germline to obtain one. The CDR3 spans 13 residues. The germline V gene has CDR1 VENAVY and CDR2 YDSYNSRV. V was pared by 1 base and J by 8 bases, with 8 bases of the junction left unmatched.

Sample share makes this clone medium-sized. This chain connects TRGV4 to TRGJ1 or TRGJ2. Germline matching of the DNA provided the J gene here, since TCRdb leaves it blank. V trimming: 0 bases; J trimming: 6 bases; junction bases outside the gene matches: 5. From germline, CDR1 is EGSTGY and CDR2 YDSYTSSV. The CDR3 spans 13 residues. CDR3 sequence: CATWDGPRYKKLF. CDR3 coding DNA: TGTGCCACCTGGGATGGGCCTCGTTATAAGAAACTCTTT.

The sample holds many counts of this clone. Other nucleotide sequences from this sample produce the same CDR3. The chain joins TRGV8 to TRGJP2. Here the J gene was assigned by germline matching of the DNA, as TCRdb has none. The CDR3 runs 14 residues. V was pared by 2 bases and J by 0 bases, with 0 bases of the junction left unmatched. Germline loops: CDR1 VENAVY, CDR2 YDSYNSRV. CDR3 in DNA: TGTGCCACCTGGGATAATAGTAGTGATTGGATCAAGACGTTT. Amino acids: CATWDNSSDWIKTF.